This T cell receptor (beta chain) originates from a study of blood T cell repertoires in COVID-19. Original handling: Using reference gene primer amplification, nucleated cell counts were estimated. Clones were read by immunoSEQ multiplex PCR, and TCRdb kept only the in-frame ones, dropping some. The D gene and trimming were derived from the DNA, and the V and J assignments and clone size from that table. The table records 100,000 to 150,000 clones, about 87% of them present only once. V gave up 3 bases and J gave up 2 bases; unmatched junction bases: 5. Germline CDR1 and CDR2: MDHEN and SYDVKM. This CDR3 is 15 amino acids long.

The chain joins TRBV28 to TRBJ2-3; 7 bases fit TRBD2. The sequencing input was peripheral blood. The clonotype comes from an older woman with acute or convalescent COVID-19. The CDR3 DNA is TGTGCCAGCAGTTTGCCTAGCGGCCACACAGATACGCAGTATTTT. This translates into CASSLPSGHTDTQYF.